The entry that follows covers one T cell receptor beta chain sequence. Its antigen remains unknown. This entry belongs to a study of OX40 agonist ivuxolimab in advanced cancers. Across the study: Hepatocellular carcinoma, melanoma, renal cell or head and neck cancer occurred in dose-escalation patients.

The table came from immunoSEQ multiplex PCR; TCRdb's copy has only in-frame clones and leaves some out. Among fewer than 65,000 clones, about 89% were seen once, and the ten largest hold 1.2% to 1.5%. The CDR3 runs to 17 residues. The germline V gene encodes CDR1 SGHVS and CDR2 FQNEAQ. The trim removed 1 base at V and 6 bases at J, leaving 8 bases unmatched. Points from the study as a whole: Clonal expansion from baseline to week 6 occurred in both CD4+ and CD8+ T cells. Low levels of normalized T-cell clonal expansion also appeared in some nonresponders.

This receptor was identified in an adult with an advanced solid tumor such as melanoma, head and neck, liver or kidney cancer. This sequence joins TRBV7-8 and TRBJ2-1; TRBD2 agrees at 11 bases. The starting material was CD4+ or CD8+ T cells sorted from blood, obtained in a trial of the OX40 agonist ivuxolimab. CDR3: CASSLDRWLAGGNEQFF. The CDR3 coding sequence is TGTGCCAGCAGCTTAGACAGGTGGCTAGCGGGAGGCAATGAGCAGTTCTTC.